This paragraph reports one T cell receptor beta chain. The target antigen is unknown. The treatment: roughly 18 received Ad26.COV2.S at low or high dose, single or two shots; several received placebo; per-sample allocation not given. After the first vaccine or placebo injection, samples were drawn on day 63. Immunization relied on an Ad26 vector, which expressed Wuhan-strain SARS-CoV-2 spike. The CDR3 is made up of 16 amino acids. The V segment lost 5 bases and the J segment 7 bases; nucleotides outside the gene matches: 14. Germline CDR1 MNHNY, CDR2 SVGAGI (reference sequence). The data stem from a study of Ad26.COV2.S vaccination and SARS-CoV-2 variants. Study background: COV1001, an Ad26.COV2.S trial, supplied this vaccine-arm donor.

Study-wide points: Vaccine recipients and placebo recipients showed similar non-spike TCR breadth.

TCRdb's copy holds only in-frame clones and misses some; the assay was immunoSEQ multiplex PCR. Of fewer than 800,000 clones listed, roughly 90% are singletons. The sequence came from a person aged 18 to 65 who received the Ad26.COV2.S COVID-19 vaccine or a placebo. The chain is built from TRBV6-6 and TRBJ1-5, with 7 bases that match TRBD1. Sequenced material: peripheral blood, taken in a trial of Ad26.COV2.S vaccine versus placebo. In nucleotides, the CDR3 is TGTGCCAGCAGTCGAGTCCGGGACAGCCTTGGGCAGCCCCAGCATTTT. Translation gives CASSRVRDSLGQPQHF.